The 3 T cell receptor beta chains below all came from one sample that was sequenced in a study of PD-1 blockade in classical Hodgkin lymphoma. All the patients suffered relapse after autologous stem cell transplantation, and brentuximab vedotin exposure differed. The data were produced by immunoSEQ multiplex PCR, yet TCRdb's version contains in-frame clones alone and is incomplete. The sample gives 11,000 to 15,000 clones, 80% to 90% of which show up once; less than 25% is in the top ten. The sequences come from peripheral blood mononuclear cells (PBMCs), collected before the second cycle of nivolumab. Every receptor here comes from a human donor with classical Hodgkin lymphoma.

This chain connects TRBV27 to TRBJ2-5, with a weak D call TRBD1 (5 bases). The J call is uncertain, as TRBJ2-7 better fits the DNA end. The germline CDR1 and CDR2 sequences are MNHEY and SMNVEV (reference sequence). The CDR3 totals 14 residues. The CDR3 DNA sequence: TGTGCCAGCAGTTTCGGACAACGCTCCTACGAGCAGTACTTC. Its protein product is CASSFGQRSYEQYF.

The chain has TRBV6-1 and TRBJ1-2, with 7 positions matching TRBD1. The CDR3 is 12 amino acids. Germline V gene data show CDR1 as MNHNS and CDR2 as SASEGT. Germline trimming cut 4 bases from V and 10 bases from J; bases unmatched to any gene: 6. The CDR3 reads CASSAPDRDYTF. The CDR3 coding sequence is TGTGCCAGCAGTGCCCCAGACAGGGACTACACCTTC.

The V and J genes are TRBV19 and TRBJ1-1; D is undetermined. Per germline, CDR1 LNHDA and CDR2 SQIVND (reference sequence). The CDR3 contains 17 residues. V lost 0 bases, J lost 0 bases, and 14 bases lay in between. The CDR3 region is CASSIDQRNSMNTEAFF. CDR3 nucleotide sequence: TGTGCCAGTAGTATAGATCAAAGAAACAGCATGAACACTGAAGCTTTCTTT.